This T cell receptor beta chain comes out of a study of shared clonotypes between healthy human individuals. Assay execution proceeded at the deep level. In replicate PCRs of sorted subsets, approximately 200 ng DNA, 29,000 or so T cell genomes, was used. Sequencing was performed with immunoSEQ multiplex PCR; in TCRdb, only in-frame clones are kept and a portion is missing. Of about 1 million clones listed, around four fifths are singletons. Subsets obtained from CD4+ cells comprised CD45RA+ naive and CD45RA-negative memory cells. Germline-derived CDR1 and CDR2 are GTSNPN and SVGIG (reference sequence). V shed 3 bases, J shed 4 bases, and the junction held 6 bases outside the gene matches. The CDR3 has 15 amino acids.

The origin of this receptor is a man aged 18 to 30 in good health. This sequence joins TRBV30 and TRBJ1-4; 9 bases match TRBD1. The sample consisted of memory CD4+ T cells sorted from blood. Regarding subset: CD45RA-negative fraction. CDR3 DNA: TGTGCCTGGAGGGAGACAGGGGGGAATAATGAAAAACTGTTTTTT. It specifies CAWRETGGNNEKLFF.